The entry below describes one T cell receptor (beta chain). Its antigen target is currently unknown. Base quality data are lacking; no much larger clone is found one base away. This sample stems from a study of CD8 T cells in ankylosing spondylitis (dated by TCRdb to the late 2010s). Study-level background: To find TCR variants linked to disease, the study profiled T cell receptor beta repertoires in ankylosing spondylitis patients and healthy donors. Peripheral blood was sampled, and synovial fluid was additionally collected from ankylosing spondylitis patients. In total, the full study cohort was made up of some 110 healthy donors and about two dozen ankylosing spondylitis patients. Findings and caveats that apply to the study as a whole: In peripheral blood, the disease-linked clones were found at relatively low frequencies and had a CD8+ phenotype. Significant enrichment of the disease-linked clones was reported in matched synovial fluid samples from ankylosing spondylitis patients. Some of the motif variants had been reported before in the synovial fluid and blood of reactive arthritis patients, a finding that suggests common disease-initiation mechanisms. A TCR beta motif made up of eight highly homologous amino acid variants appeared to be characteristic of blood from ankylosing spondylitis patients.

The CDR3 runs 14 residues from the cysteine to the phenylalanine. The kept DNA is CDR3 alone, 42 bases in frame from the first base. CDR1 and CDR2, looked up from the germline V gene, are SQVTM and ANQGSEA. Relative to germline, V is 4 bases shorter and J is 1 base shorter, with 13 bases between their ends. Sequencing took place on an Illumina HiSeq 2500. TCR beta libraries were prepared by quantitative 5'-RACE with molecular barcodes. Turning to the authors' computational methods: Disease-linked TCR variants were identified with a new computational method built on a probabilistic model of VDJ rearrangement. TCRdb reworked the public reads: Q25 trimming with fastp, MiXCR clone assembly, productive beta chains retained. Rows are combined by CDR3 protein, so each entry shows the most common genes and DNA. The V and J calls shown here were made by TCRdb, not taken from the authors' results. The sample table shows fewer than 350,000 distinct CDR3 sequences, and 11% are seen once. Roughly 9.1% of the sample goes to the ten largest clones.

The material sequenced was blood, either unsorted or a sorted T cell fraction (not recorded which). Here the chain combines TRBV29-1 and TRBJ2-5; TRBD2 could be the D gene, as 5 bases match. The receptor was isolated from a female donor with ankylosing spondylitis or in good health (not recorded which). The CDR3 region reads CSVGARAAQETQYF. The DNA is as follows: TGCAGCGTTGGGGCGAGGGCAGCCCAAGAGACCCAGTACTTC.